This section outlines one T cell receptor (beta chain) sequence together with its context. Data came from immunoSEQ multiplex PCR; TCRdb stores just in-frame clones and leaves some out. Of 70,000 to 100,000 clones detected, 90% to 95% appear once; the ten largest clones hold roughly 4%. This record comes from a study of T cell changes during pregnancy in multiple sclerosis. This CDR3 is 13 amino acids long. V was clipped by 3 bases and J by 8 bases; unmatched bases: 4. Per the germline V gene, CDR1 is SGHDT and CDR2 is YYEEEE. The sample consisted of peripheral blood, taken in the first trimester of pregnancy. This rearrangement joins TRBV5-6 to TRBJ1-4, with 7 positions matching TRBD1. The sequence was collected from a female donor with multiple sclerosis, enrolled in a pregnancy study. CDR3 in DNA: TGTGCCAGCAGCTCCGACAGGGAGGAAAAACTGTTTTTT. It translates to CASSSDREEKLFF.